This entry concerns a single T cell receptor beta chain. This specimen belongs to a study of T cells in tuberculosis. The CDR3 has 14 amino acids. V lost 5 bases to trimming and J lost 8 bases, with 13 bases between them. Germline lookup yields CDR1 MNHEY and CDR2 SVGAGI. Method: immunoSEQ multiplex PCR; TCRdb's copy keeps in-frame clones and lacks some. The sample consists of 35,000 to 40,000 clones, 90% to 95% of them appearing once. The sample comprised PBMCs. This chain connects TRBV6-5 to TRBJ1-6; tentative D call: TRBD1 (6 bases). This receptor was obtained from a donor between 5 and 29 years old with latent tuberculosis or without tuberculosis infection. Some clones in this sample may be carry-over from other donors' samples. In DNA, the CDR3 is TGTGCCAGCAGTCCACAGGGAGACGATTCACCCCTCCACTTT. This sequence encodes CASSPQGDDSPLHF.